The rows below give T cell receptor beta chains drawn from one sample of a study of siplizumab effects on memory and regulatory T cells. Their antigens remain unidentified. Data came from immunoSEQ multiplex PCR; TCRdb stores just in-frame clones and leaves some out. There are some 20,000 clones in the sample; around 42% occur only once, and around 5% lies in the top ten. Sequenced sample: CFSE-low (dividing) CD4+ T cells sorted from an allogeneic mixed lymphocyte reaction. Receptors originate from a human donor in good health; the cells came from an allogeneic mixed lymphocyte reaction. CDR3s include the opening cysteine and the closing phenylalanine or tryptophan. The D gene is left open where the match is weak. Expanded clones are given a class, and other clones once, few, many or no size at all.

J: TRBJ2-3; size: medium-sized; V: TRBV5-6; D: NA; CDR3: CASSVPTGGVNTQYF; DNA: TGTGCCAGCAGCGTACCCACAGGGGGGGTCAATACGCAGTATTTT
J: TRBJ1-5; size: few; V: TRBV7-6; D: NA; CDR3: CASSPGQHNQPQHF; DNA: TGTGCCAGCAGCCCAGGACAGCACAATCAGCCCCAGCATTTT
J: TRBJ2-7; size: medium-sized; V: TRBV25-1; D: TRBD2; CDR3: CASSVAGGPLQYF; DNA: TGTGCCAGCAGTGTAGCGGGGGGACCCCTCCAGTACTTC
J: TRBJ1-2; size: NA; V: TRBV7-9; D: NA; CDR3: CASSLDSNYGYTF; DNA: TGTGCCAGCAGCTTAGACTCTAACTATGGCTACACCTTC
J: TRBJ2-7; size: NA; V: TRBV27; D: NA; CDR3: CASSFSGASYEQYF; DNA: TGTGCCAGCAGTTTCTCGGGGGCCTCTTACGAGCAGTACTTC
J: TRBJ2-5; size: NA; V: TRBV2; D: TRBD2; CDR3: CASSGWASGGELETQYF; DNA: TGTGCCAGCAGTGGTTGGGCTAGCGGGGGGGAATTGGAGACCCAGTACTTC
J: TRBJ2-5; size: few; V: TRBV18; D: NA; CDR3: CASSQETQYF; DNA: TGTGCCAGCTCACAAGAGACCCAGTACTTC
J: TRBJ2-3; size: NA; V: TRBV6-1; D: NA; CDR3: CASSEQPPGITDTQYF; DNA: TGTGCCAGCAGTGAACAGCCGCCGGGCATCACAGATACGCAGTATTTT
J: TRBJ2-1; size: NA; V: TRBV7-9; D: NA; CDR3: CASSLDQSYLFF; DNA: TGTGCCAGCAGCTTAGACCAATCCTATTTATTCTTC
J: TRBJ1-2; size: once; V: TRBV6-5; D: NA; CDR3: CASSEGPNYGYTF; DNA: TGTGCCAGCAGTGAAGGGCCTAACTATGGCTACACCTTC
J: TRBJ1-2; size: NA; V: TRBV11-2; D: TRBD1; CDR3: CASSSRDRARMSYTF; DNA: TGTGCCAGCAGCTCCCGGGACAGGGCCCGAATGAGCTACACCTTC
J: TRBJ1-2; size: NA; V: TRBV6-5; D: NA; CDR3: CASIPGGGYGYTF; DNA: TGTGCCAGCATCCCCGGAGGCGGCTATGGCTACACCTTC
J: TRBJ2-7; size: NA; V: TRBV5-5; D: NA; CDR3: CASSRFNTGVYEQYF; DNA: TGTGCCAGCAGCCGATTCAACACCGGGGTCTACGAGCAGTACTTC
J: TRBJ1-1; size: NA; V: TRBV7-9; D: TRBD1; CDR3: CASSVLRGGEAFF; DNA: TGTGCCAGCAGCGTACTCAGGGGGGGTGAAGCTTTCTTT
J: TRBJ1-2; size: few; V: TRBV19; D: NA; CDR3: CASSLRDHGYTF; DNA: TGTGCCAGTAGTCTGCGGGACCATGGCTACACCTTC
J: TRBJ1-2; size: NA; V: TRBV28; D: NA; CDR3: CASSLSGYGYTF; DNA: TGTGCCAGCAGTTTGTCAGGGTATGGCTACACCTTC
J: TRBJ1-3; size: few; V: TRBV6-5; D: NA; CDR3: CASSWGNTIYF; DNA: TGTGCCAGCAGTTGGGGAAACACCATATATTTT
J: TRBJ2-7; size: NA; V: TRBV6-5; D: NA; CDR3: CASRGGVHHEQYF; DNA: TGTGCCAGCAGGGGTGGAGTGCACCACGAGCAGTACTTC
J: TRBJ1-4; size: few; V: TRBV7-9; D: TRBD1; CDR3: CASSFRQGEKLFF; DNA: TGTGCCAGCAGCTTCCGACAGGGGGAAAAACTGTTTTTT
J: TRBJ1-2; size: few; V: TRBV7-2; D: NA; CDR3: CASSFPLFRGYTF; DNA: TGTGCCAGCAGCTTTCCCCTTTTCAGGGGCTACACCTTC
J: TRBJ2-7; size: medium-sized; V: TRBV29-1; D: TRBD1; CDR3: CSVWTGSSYEQYF; DNA: TGCAGCGTCTGGACAGGGAGCTCCTACGAGCAGTACTTC
J: TRBJ1-4; size: few; V: TRBV25-1; D: TRBD1; CDR3: CASSGTLGQGNEKLFF; DNA: TGTGCCAGCAGTGGCACGCTAGGACAGGGTAATGAAAAACTGTTTTTT
J: TRBJ1-2; size: NA; V: TRBV19; D: NA; CDR3: CASWNLGYTF; DNA: TGTGCCAGTTGGAACTTGGGCTACACCTTC
J: TRBJ2-4; size: NA; V: TRBV5-4; D: TRBD1; CDR3: CASSWQGAVKNIQYF; DNA: TGTGCCAGCAGCTGGCAGGGGGCGGTCAAAAACATTCAGTACTTC
J: TRBJ1-1; size: medium-sized; V: TRBV2; D: NA; CDR3: CASRTDGYTEAFF; DNA: TGTGCCAGCAGGACGGACGGATACACTGAAGCTTTCTTT
J: TRBJ2-5; size: NA; V: TRBV5-1; D: NA; CDR3: CASSLEGQETQYF; DNA: TGCGCCAGCAGCTTGGAGGGCCAAGAGACCCAGTACTTC
J: TRBJ1-2; size: NA; V: TRBV7-2; D: TRBD1; CDR3: CASSLGGQINYGYTF; DNA: TGTGCCAGCAGCTTAGGGGGACAGATTAACTATGGCTACACCTTC
J: TRBJ2-3; size: few; V: TRBV5-4; D: TRBD2; CDR3: CASSSRLAQDTDTQYF; DNA: TGTGCCAGCAGCTCAAGACTAGCTCAGGACACAGATACGCAGTATTTT
J: TRBJ1-3; size: few; V: TRBV4-1; D: TRBD1; CDR3: CASSETGTAVGVRAIYF; DNA: TGCGCCAGCAGCGAAACCGGGACAGCGGTCGGGGTCCGGGCCATATATTTT
J: TRBJ1-5; size: NA; V: TRBV6-1; D: NA; CDR3: CASSPGDYSNQPQHF; DNA: TGTGCCAGCTCGCCGGGGGACTATAGCAATCAGCCCCAGCATTTT
J: TRBJ2-3; size: few; V: TRBV5-4; D: NA; CDR3: CASSLGDFTDTQYF; DNA: TGTGCCAGCAGCTTGGGGGACTTCACAGATACGCAGTATTTT
J: TRBJ2-3; size: NA; V: TRBV18; D: NA; CDR3: CASSPSLMGDTQYF; DNA: TGTGCCAGCTCACCAAGCCTTATGGGGGATACGCAGTATTTT
J: TRBJ2-6; size: NA; V: TRBV11-2; D: NA; CDR3: CASSFTLSGANVLTF; DNA: TGTGCCAGCAGCTTCACGCTCTCTGGGGCCAACGTCCTGACTTTC
J: TRBJ2-7; size: many; V: TRBV6-1; D: TRBD2; CDR3: CASSPMGGALSEQYF; DNA: TGTGCCAGCAGTCCGATGGGAGGGGCCCTCTCCGAGCAGTACTTC
J: TRBJ2-7; size: NA; V: TRBV18; D: TRBD1; CDR3: CASADRDTYEQYF; DNA: TGTGCCAGCGCCGACAGGGACACCTACGAGCAGTACTTC
J: TRBJ1-4; size: NA; V: TRBV19; D: NA; CDR3: CASSIHATNEKLFF; DNA: TGTGCCAGTAGTATTCACGCAACTAATGAAAAACTGTTTTTT
J: TRBJ2-5; size: NA; V: TRBV30; D: TRBD2; CDR3: CAWRRGTSGGPETQYF; DNA: TGTGCCTGGAGGAGGGGGACTAGCGGGGGTCCAGAGACCCAGTACTTC
J: TRBJ1-2; size: NA; V: TRBV5-1; D: NA; CDR3: CASSLAGTGTPSRYGYTF; DNA: TGCGCCAGCAGCTTGGCCGGCACCGGGACACCCAGCCGCTATGGCTACACCTTC
J: TRBJ1-1; size: NA; V: TRBV5-1; D: NA; CDR3: CASSLTQGNTEAFF; DNA: TGCGCCAGCAGCTTAACACAGGGGAACACTGAAGCTTTCTTT
J: TRBJ1-2; size: NA; V: TRBV6-1; D: NA; CDR3: CASSEVLHFYGYTF; DNA: TGTGCCAGCAGTGAAGTTCTCCACTTCTATGGCTACACCTTC
J: TRBJ1-1; size: few; V: TRBV18; D: NA; CDR3: CASSLGHEAFF; DNA: TGTGCCAGCTCACTTGGCCATGAAGCTTTCTTT
J: TRBJ1-2; size: few; V: TRBV28; D: NA; CDR3: CASSPAAGYGYTF; DNA: TGTGCCAGCAGCCCCGCGGCGGGCTATGGCTACACCTTC
J: TRBJ2-6; size: NA; V: TRBV5-1; D: NA; CDR3: CASSLGESSGANVLTF; DNA: TGCGCCAGCAGCTTGGGTGAGAGCTCTGGGGCCAACGTCCTGACTTTC